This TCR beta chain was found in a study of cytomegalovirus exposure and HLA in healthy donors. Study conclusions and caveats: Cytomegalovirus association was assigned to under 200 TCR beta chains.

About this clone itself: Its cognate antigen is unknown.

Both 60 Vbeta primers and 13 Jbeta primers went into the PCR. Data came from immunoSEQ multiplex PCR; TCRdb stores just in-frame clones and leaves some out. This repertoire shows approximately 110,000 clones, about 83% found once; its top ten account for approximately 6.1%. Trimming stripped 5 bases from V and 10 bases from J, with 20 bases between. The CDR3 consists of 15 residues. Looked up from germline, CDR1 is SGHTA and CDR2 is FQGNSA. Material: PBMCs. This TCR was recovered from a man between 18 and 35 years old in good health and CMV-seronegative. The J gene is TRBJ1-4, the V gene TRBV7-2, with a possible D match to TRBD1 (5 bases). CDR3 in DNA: TGTGCCAGCAGCCGCGTACAGGTGTCCCCGGTAAAACTGTTTTTT. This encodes CASSRVQVSPVKLFF.